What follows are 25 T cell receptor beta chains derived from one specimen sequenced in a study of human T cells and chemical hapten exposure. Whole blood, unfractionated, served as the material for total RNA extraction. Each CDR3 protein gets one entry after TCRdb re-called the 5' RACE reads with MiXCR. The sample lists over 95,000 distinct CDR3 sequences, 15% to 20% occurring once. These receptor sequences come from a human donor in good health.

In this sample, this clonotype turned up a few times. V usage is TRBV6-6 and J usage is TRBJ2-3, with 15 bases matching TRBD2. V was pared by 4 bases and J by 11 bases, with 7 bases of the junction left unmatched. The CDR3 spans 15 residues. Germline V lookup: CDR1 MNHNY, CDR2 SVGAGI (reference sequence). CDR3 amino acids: CASSSPGTSGRMQYF. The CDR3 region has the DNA TGTGCCAGCAGTTCCCCCGGGACTAGCGGGAGGATGCAGTATTTT.

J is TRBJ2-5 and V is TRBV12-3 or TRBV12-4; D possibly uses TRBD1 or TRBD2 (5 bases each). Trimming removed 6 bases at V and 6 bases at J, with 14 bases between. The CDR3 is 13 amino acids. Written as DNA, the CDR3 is TGTGCCAGCAGGCTAATTGGGGGACAGACCCAGTACTTC. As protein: CASRLIGGQTQYF.

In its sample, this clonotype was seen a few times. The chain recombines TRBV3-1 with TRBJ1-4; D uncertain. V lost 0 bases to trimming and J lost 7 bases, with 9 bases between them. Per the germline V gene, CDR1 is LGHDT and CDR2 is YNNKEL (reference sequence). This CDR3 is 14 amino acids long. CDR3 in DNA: TGTGCCAGCAGCCAAGATCGGTATTTTGAAAAACTGTTTTTT. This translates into CASSQDRYFEKLFF.

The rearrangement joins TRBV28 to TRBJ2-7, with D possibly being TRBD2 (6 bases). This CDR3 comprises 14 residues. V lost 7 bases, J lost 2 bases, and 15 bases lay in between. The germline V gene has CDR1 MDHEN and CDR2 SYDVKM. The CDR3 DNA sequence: TGTGCCAGCACCCCAGGTGGAGGGACCTACGAGCAGTACTTC. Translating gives CASTPGGGTYEQYF. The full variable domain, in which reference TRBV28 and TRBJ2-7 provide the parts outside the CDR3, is DVKVTQSSRYLVKRTGEKVFLECVQDMDHENMFWYRQDPGLGLRLIYFSYDVKMKEKGDIPEGYSVSREKKERFSLILESASTNQTSMYLCASTPGGGTYEQYFGPGTRLTVT.

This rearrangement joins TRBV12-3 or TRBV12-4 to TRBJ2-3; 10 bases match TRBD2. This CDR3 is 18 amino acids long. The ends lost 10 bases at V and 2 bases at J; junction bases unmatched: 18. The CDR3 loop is CATSPGSGRGINTDTQYF. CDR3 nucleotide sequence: TGTGCCACCTCCCCCGGGAGCGGGAGGGGTATTAACACAGATACGCAGTATTTT.

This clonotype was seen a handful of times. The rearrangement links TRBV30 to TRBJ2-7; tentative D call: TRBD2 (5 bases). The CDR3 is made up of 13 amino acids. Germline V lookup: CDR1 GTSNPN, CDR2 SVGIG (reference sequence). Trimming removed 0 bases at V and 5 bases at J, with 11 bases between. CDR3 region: CAWSVGQRNEQYF. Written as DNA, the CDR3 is TGTGCCTGGAGTGTCGGCCAGCGGAACGAGCAGTACTTC.

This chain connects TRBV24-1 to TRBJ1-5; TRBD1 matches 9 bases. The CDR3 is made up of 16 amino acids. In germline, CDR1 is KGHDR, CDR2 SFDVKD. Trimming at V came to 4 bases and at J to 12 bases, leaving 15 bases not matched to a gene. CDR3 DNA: TGTGCCACCAGTGACTCCCAGGGGGACAGGGCCCGTTTCCAGCATTTT. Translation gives CATSDSQGDRARFQHF.

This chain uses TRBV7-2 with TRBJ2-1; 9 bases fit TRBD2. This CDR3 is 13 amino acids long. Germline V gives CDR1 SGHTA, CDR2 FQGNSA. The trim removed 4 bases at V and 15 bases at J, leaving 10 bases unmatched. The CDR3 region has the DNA TGTGCCAGCAGCTCGTCTCCACTAGCGGGTTGGTTCTTC. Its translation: CASSSSPLAGWFF.

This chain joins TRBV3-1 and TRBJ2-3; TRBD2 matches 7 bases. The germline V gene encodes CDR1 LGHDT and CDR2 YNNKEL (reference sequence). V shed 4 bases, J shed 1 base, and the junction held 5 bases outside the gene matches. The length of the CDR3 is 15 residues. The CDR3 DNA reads TGTGCCAGCAGCCTTGGACTAGGCCGCACAGATACGCAGTATTTT. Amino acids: CASSLGLGRTDTQYF.

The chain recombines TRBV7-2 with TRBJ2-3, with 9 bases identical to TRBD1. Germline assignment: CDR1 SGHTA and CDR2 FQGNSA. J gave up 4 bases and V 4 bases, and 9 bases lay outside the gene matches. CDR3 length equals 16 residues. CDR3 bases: TGTGCCAGCAGCTCTTGGACAGGGGCAGGGGCAGATACGCAGTATTTT. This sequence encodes CASSSWTGAGADTQYF.

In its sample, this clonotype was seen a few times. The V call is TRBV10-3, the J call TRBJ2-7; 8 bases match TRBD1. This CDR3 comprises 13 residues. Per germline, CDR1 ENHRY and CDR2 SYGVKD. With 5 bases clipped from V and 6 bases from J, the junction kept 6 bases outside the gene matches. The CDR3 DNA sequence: TGTGCCATCAGTTTACAGGGGGACGGCGAGCAGTACTTC. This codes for CAISLQGDGEQYF.

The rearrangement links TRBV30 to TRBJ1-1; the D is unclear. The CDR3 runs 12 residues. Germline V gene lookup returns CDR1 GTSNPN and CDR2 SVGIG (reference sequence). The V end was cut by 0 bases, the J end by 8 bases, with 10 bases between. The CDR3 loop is CAWSVSGPEAFF. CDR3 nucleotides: TGTGCCTGGAGTGTATCTGGGCCAGAAGCTTTCTTT.

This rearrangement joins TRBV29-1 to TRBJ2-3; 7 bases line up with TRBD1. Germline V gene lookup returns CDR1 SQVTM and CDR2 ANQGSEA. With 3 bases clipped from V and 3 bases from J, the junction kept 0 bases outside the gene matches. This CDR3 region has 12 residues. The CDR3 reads CSVDRGTDTQYF. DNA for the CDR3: TGCAGCGTTGACAGGGGGACAGATACGCAGTATTTT.

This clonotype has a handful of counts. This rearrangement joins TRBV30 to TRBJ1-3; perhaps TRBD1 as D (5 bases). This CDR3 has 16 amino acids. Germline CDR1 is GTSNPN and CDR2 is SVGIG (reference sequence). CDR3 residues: CALWTGDANSGNTIYF. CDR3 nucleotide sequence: TGTGCTCTCTGGACCGGGGACGCAAACTCTGGAAACACCATATATTTT.

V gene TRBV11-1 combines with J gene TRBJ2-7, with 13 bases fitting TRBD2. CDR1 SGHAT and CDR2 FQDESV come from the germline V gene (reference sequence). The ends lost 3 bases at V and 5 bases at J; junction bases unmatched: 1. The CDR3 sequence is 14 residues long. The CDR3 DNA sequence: TGTGCCAGCAGCTTGGGACTAGCGGGGCACGAGCAGTACTTC. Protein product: CASSLGLAGHEQYF.

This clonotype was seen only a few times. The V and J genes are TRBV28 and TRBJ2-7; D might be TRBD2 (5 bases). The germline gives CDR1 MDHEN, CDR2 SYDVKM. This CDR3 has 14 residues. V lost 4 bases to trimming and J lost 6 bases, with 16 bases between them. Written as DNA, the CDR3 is TGTGCCAGCAGTTCCGGAGGAGTAGAAGGCGAGCAGTACTTC. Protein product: CASSSGGVEGEQYF.

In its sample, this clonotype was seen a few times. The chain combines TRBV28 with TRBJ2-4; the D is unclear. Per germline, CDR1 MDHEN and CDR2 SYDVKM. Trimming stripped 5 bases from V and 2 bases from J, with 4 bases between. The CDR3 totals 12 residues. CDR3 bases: TGTGCCAGCAGTCCTCCCAAAAACATTCAGTACTTC. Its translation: CASSPPKNIQYF.

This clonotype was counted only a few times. The CDR3 DNA is TGCGCCAGCAGCCAAGGGGTGGCCCGGGGCACCGGGGAGCTGTTTTTT. This codes for CASSQGVARGTGELFF. The rearrangement joins TRBV4-1 to TRBJ2-2; TRBD2 is a possible D gene (5 bases). Germline V gene sequence: CDR1 MGHRA, CDR2 YSYEKL. V lost 1 base, J lost 4 bases, and 13 bases lay in between. The CDR3 is 16 amino acids.

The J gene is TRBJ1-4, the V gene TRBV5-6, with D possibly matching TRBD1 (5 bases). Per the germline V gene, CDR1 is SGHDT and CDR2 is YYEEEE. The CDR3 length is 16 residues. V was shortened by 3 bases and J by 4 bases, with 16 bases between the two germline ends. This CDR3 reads CASSSLPGRLNEKLFF. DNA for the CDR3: TGTGCCAGCAGCTCACTACCGGGACGGCTTAATGAAAAACTGTTTTTT.

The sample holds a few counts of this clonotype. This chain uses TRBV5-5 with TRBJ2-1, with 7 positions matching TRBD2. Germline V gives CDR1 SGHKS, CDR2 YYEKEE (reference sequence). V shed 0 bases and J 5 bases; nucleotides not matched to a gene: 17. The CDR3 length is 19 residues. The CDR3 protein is CASSLGAPGWGGSDNEQFF. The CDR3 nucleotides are TGTGCCAGCAGCTTGGGGGCACCCGGTTGGGGCGGGAGCGACAATGAGCAGTTCTTC.

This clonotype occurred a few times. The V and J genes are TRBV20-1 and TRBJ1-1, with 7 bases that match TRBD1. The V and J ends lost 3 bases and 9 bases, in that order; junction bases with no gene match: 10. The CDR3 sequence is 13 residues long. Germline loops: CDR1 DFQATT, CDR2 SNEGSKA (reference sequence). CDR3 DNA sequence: TGCAGTGCTAGTGGGACAGAGGCCGGGCAAGCTTTCTTT. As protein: CSASGTEAGQAFF.

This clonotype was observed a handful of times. The CDR3 is CASSLDRERKLFF. The CDR3 DNA sequence: TGTGCCAGCAGCTTAGACAGGGAGAGAAAACTGTTTTTT. V and J are TRBV11-2 and TRBJ1-4, with D perhaps matching TRBD1 (5 bases). CDR1 and CDR2 from the germline V gene are SGHAT and FQNNGV. The CDR3 contains 13 residues. Trimming took 0 bases from V and 10 from J, leaving 9 bases between them.

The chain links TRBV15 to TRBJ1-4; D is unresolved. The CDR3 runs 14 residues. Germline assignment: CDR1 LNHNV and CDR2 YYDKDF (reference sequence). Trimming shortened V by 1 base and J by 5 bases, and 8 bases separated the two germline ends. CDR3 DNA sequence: TGTGCCACCAGCAGAGTCCGGAAAAATGAAAAACTGTTTTTT. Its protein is CATSRVRKNEKLFF.

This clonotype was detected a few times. CDR3 bases: TGTGCCAGCAGTTTATTCGGGAACAGTTTGGACACTGAAGCTTTCTTT. This sequence encodes CASSLFGNSLDTEAFF. The chain couples TRBV28 to TRBJ1-1; D ambiguous. Germline values: CDR1 MDHEN, CDR2 SYDVKM. V lost 1 base and J lost 3, with 15 bases in between. The CDR3 totals 16 residues.

The CDR3: CSVPGQGLQETQYF. Written as DNA, the CDR3 is TGCAGCGTGCCGGGACAGGGACTTCAAGAGACCCAGTACTTC. The chain has TRBV29-1 and TRBJ2-5; 9 bases fit TRBD1. The CDR3 length is 14 residues. Germline loops: CDR1 SQVTM, CDR2 ANQGSEA. The V and J ends lost 6 bases and 2 bases, in that order; junction bases with no gene match: 7.